This T cell receptor beta chain comes out of a study of blood T cell repertoires in COVID-19. Looking at the study overall: Nucleic acid was either cDNA or gDNA, and it came from T cells, B-cell-depleted T cells, or PBMCs.

Symptom resolution, clearance, or two negative PCRs marked the recovered donors of Cohort 3. The CDR3 consists of 14 residues. Germline V gene lookup returns CDR1 SNHLY and CDR2 FYNNEI. Losses at the gene ends were 4 bases for V and 3 bases for J; bases not matched to a gene: 5. TCRdb's table, derived via immunoSEQ multiplex PCR, lists solely in-frame clones and lacks some. The table shows about 240,000 clones, with 75% to 90% occurring only once. This clone has just one count. The chain recombines TRBV2 with TRBJ1-1, with 7 positions matching TRBD1. The sequenced sample was PBMCs or T cells enriched from blood (not recorded which). The TCR comes from a woman younger than 45 who had recovered from COVID-19. CDR3 DNA: TGTGCCAGCAGTGGAAGACAGGGTGACACTGAAGCTTTCTTT. Amino acids: CASSGRQGDTEAFF.